This TCR beta chain was captured in a study of blood T cell repertoires in COVID-19. Background on the study: There were acute and convalescent COVID-19 samples, and they came from the United States, Italy and Spain.

Only in-frame clones appear in the TCRdb table, and some are missing; sequencing was by immunoSEQ multiplex PCR. This table holds about 74,000 clones, under 85% found once. The sample taken for sequencing was peripheral blood. The source of this sequence is a man in his 70s with acute or convalescent COVID-19.

CDR3 sequence (DNA): TGTGCCAGCAGTCTCCCGGGGGGGGGAACCGAAGCTTTCTTT. The encoded protein is CASSLPGGGTEAFF. The chain carries TRBV25-1 and TRBJ1-1, with D perhaps matching TRBD1 (5 bases). Trimming pared 5 bases from V and 8 bases from J, leaving 18 bases between. This CDR3 has 14 residues. CDR1 MGHDK and CDR2 SYGVNS come from the germline V gene.